Sequencing of this T cell receptor beta chain was carried out in a study of T cell repertoires in cytomegalovirus infection. Study in general: TCR beta signatures that were public indicated CMV infection and matching HLA type. The study's findings and limits: It was HLA-C-restricted CMV-specific TCR beta clonotypes that dominated the response ex vivo. Accumulated public TCR beta family frequency recognized individuals carrying CMV together with the relevant HLA.

MiXCR, applied by TCRdb to the reads, yields one record per CDR3 protein. The data contain fewer than 250,000 distinct CDR3 sequences, around 12% of them singletons. The CDR3 length is 13 residues. Germline V gene sequence: CDR1 SQVTM, CDR2 ANQGSEA. The ends were cut back, 0 bases at V and 6 bases at J, with 11 bases in the middle. This clonotype showed up just a few times. Antigen unknown. The genes are TRBV29-1 and TRBJ1-1; unclear D gene. The clonotype was recovered from a human donor in good health (CMV status not recorded). Some clones in this sample may be carry-over from other donors' samples. The sample consisted of PBMCs. The chain's CDR3 is CSVEDQVSAEAFF. For the CDR3, the DNA is TGCAGCGTTGAAGATCAAGTGAGTGCTGAAGCTTTCTTT.